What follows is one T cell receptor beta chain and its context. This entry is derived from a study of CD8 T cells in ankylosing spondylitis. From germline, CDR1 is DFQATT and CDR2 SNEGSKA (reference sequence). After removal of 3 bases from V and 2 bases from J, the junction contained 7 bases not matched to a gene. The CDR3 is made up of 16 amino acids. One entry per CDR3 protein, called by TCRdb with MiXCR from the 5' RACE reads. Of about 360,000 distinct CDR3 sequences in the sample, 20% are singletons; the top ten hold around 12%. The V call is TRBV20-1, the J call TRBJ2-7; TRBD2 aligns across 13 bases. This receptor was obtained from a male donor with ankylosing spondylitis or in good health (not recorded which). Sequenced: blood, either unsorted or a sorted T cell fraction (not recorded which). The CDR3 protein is CSASFGLAGETYEQYF. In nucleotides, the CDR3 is TGCAGTGCTAGTTTTGGACTAGCGGGGGAAACCTACGAGCAGTACTTC.